This T cell receptor beta chain was documented in a study of blood T cell repertoires in COVID-19. Study at large: The study drew acute and convalescent COVID-19 samples from the United States, Italy and Spain. PBMCs, B-cell-depleted T cells, or T cells were the source of the cDNA or gDNA that made up the material.

Trimming removed 1 base from V and 8 bases from J; junction bases left unmatched: 6. Germline V gives CDR1 KGHSH, CDR2 LQKENI. The CDR3 has 15 residues. Under the authors' procedure: Using reference gene primer amplification, nucleated cell counts were estimated. Assay used: immunoSEQ multiplex PCR; TCRdb lists only in-frame clones, some missing. V and J calls and clone size are those listed in that table; D and trimming were worked out from the DNA. The sample contains hundreds of thousands of clones, around 82% of which appear only once. The specimen sequenced was peripheral blood. The chain carries TRBV18 and TRBJ2-1; 9 nucleotides agree with TRBD1. The clonotype was recovered from a woman aged 80 or over with active or convalescent COVID-19. The CDR3 DNA is TGTGCCAGCTCACCACGTGTGGGACAGGGCGATGAGCAGTTCTTC. Protein sequence: CASSPRVGQGDEQFF.